This record looks at one TCR beta chain sequence and its context. From germline, CDR1 is LNHDA and CDR2 SQIVND (reference sequence). The CDR3 spans 14 residues. Losses at the gene ends were 6 bases for V and 3 bases for J; bases not matched to a gene: 6. This record comes from a study of early stage breast cancer tumors. Method: immunoSEQ multiplex PCR; TCRdb's copy keeps in-frame clones and lacks some. This sample has 25,000 to 35,000 clones, with roughly four fifths found just once. Sequenced sample: blood. The receptor was isolated from a person in their forties with breast cancer. The chain carries TRBV19 and TRBJ2-7, with TRBD1 matching over 9 bases. CDR3 sequence reads: CASSWTGESYEQYF. In nucleotides, the CDR3 is TGTGCCAGTAGCTGGACAGGGGAAAGCTACGAGCAGTACTTC.